This record concerns one T cell receptor (beta chain) sequence. This table comes from immunoSEQ multiplex PCR, and its TCRdb copy is limited to in-frame clones, with some not included. The top ten clones hold roughly 0.75% of a sample with 9,500 to 13,000 clones, approximately 83% of them seen once. Time point given: 2014-2015 season, 7 days after vaccination. This CDR3 contains 13 residues. The data are from a study of follicular helper T cells after annual influenza vaccination. The TCR originated in an adult who received the influenza vaccine. The chain is built from TRBV21-1 and TRBJ1-5. TRBV21-1 represents a pseudogene. This specimen consisted of CXCR5- memory CD4+ T cells sorted from blood, obtained 7 days after influenza vaccination. For the CDR3, the DNA is TGTGCCAGCAGCAAAGACCCTTCTCAGCCCCAGCATTTT. Translated: CASSKDPSQPQHF.